A single sample gave rise to the 7 T cell receptor beta chains below, sequenced in a study of early T cells in non-severe SARS-CoV-2 infection. TCRdb called the 5' RACE reads again in MiXCR, with one record for every CDR3 protein. Of tens of thousands of distinct CDR3 sequences in the sample, around 12% were seen once. What was sequenced was whole blood. These receptors were collected from an adult who was a healthcare worker with PCR-confirmed SARS-CoV-2 infection or an uninfected control (not recorded which).

This clonotype was detected many times. The CDR3 nucleotides read TGCAGCGTCATCTCGGGGGTCAATGAAAAACTGTTTTTT. Translation: CSVISGVNEKLFF. This chain uses TRBV29-1 with TRBJ1-4; TRBD1 is a possible D gene (5 bases). This CDR3 region has 13 residues. V lost 6 bases to trimming and J lost 5 bases, with 13 bases between them. Germline CDR1 reads SQVTM; CDR2 reads ANQGSEA. The whole variable domain, filled in from reference TRBV29-1 and TRBJ1-4, reads SAVISQKPSRDICQRGTSLTIQCQVDSQVTMMFWYRQQPGQSLTLIATANQGSEATYESGFVIDKFPISRPNLTFSTLTVSNMSPEDSSIYLCSVISGVNEKLFFGSGTQLSVL.

At least ten counts were recorded for this clonotype. The chain joins TRBV14 to TRBJ2-3; D unclear. Trimming removed 0 bases at V and 4 bases at J, with 5 bases between. Germline CDR1 SGHDN, CDR2 FVKESK. This CDR3 has 13 residues. CDR3 sequence reads: CASSQDGSDTQYF. Here the CDR3 DNA reads TGTGCCAGCAGCCAAGATGGGTCAGATACGCAGTATTTT. Based on the CDR3 plus reference TRBV14 and TRBJ2-3, the full variable domain is EAGVTQFPSHSVIEKGQTVTLRCDPISGHDNLYWYRRVMGKEIKFLLHFVKESKQDESGMPNNRFLAERTGGTYSTLKVQPAELEDSGVYFCASSQDGSDTQYFGPGTRLTVL.

Comments on this clonotype: A junction end diverges from the germline sequence, so it may reflect a read error. The rearrangement joins TRBV7-2 to TRBJ1-3; no definite D call. Germline CDR1 and CDR2: SGHTA and FQGNSA. The CDR3 length is 15 residues. CDR3 protein: CASSLVPSSENTIYF. CDR3 sequence (DNA): TGTGCCAGCAGCTTAGTTCCGAGCTCTGAAAACACCATATATTTT.

Points on this clonotype: Just one base apart from a much larger clone, this may be a read error. This chain joins TRBV4-1 and TRBJ2-1; TRBD2 matches at 9 bases. The CDR3 spans 19 residues. Trimming took 3 bases from V and 1 from J; bases not matched to a gene: 13. The germline V gene has CDR1 MGHRA and CDR2 YSYEKL. The CDR3 loop reads CASSHPRLAVSISYNEQFF. Written as DNA, the CDR3 is TGCGCCAGCAGCCACCCGCGACTAGCGGTCAGTATATCCTACAATGAGCAGTTCTTC.

Turning to this clonotype: One end of the junction fails to match germline, which may point to a read error. The chain joins TRBV11-2 to TRBJ2-3; 7 nucleotides align to TRBD1. The CDR3 is 14 amino acids. Germline V gene lookup returns CDR1 SGHAT and CDR2 FQNNGV. In nucleotides, the CDR3 is TGTGCCAGCAGCCCAGGGACAGCCTCAGATACGCAGTGTTTT. Its protein is CASSPGTASDTQCF.

This clonotype has more than one count but fewer than ten. This chain joins TRBV5-1 and TRBJ2-5; D is possibly TRBD2 (6 bases). V lost 0 bases and J 5 bases, leaving 14 bases between the germline ends. In germline, CDR1 is SGHRS, CDR2 YFSETQ. The CDR3 runs to 15 residues. The chain's CDR3 is CASSLAVGSKETQYF. The CDR3 DNA reads as TGCGCCAGCAGCTTGGCCGTCGGGAGCAAGGAGACCCAGTACTTC.

This clonotype was seen at least ten times. The chain recombines TRBV4-3 with TRBJ2-2, with D perhaps being TRBD1 or TRBD2 (5 bases each). Germline V lookup: CDR1 LGHNA, CDR2 YSLEER. Trimming cost V 0 bases and J 1 base, with 15 bases left between them. This CDR3 is 18 amino acids long. The CDR3 nucleotides read TGCGCCAGCAGCCAAGAACTTCCGGGACGGATGAACACCGGGGAGCTGTTTTTT. This translates into CASSQELPGRMNTGELFF.